Sequencing of this TCR beta chain was carried out in a study of beta chain features in type 1 diabetes. The CDR3 is made up of 14 amino acids. With 8 bases removed from V and 15 bases from J, the gap between germline ends came to 26 bases. Per the germline V gene, CDR1 is SEHNR and CDR2 is FQNEAQ (reference sequence). The study reverse transcribed the entire isolated RNA, so it sequenced expressed TCRB transcripts. Data came from immunoSEQ multiplex PCR; TCRdb stores just in-frame clones and leaves some out. This table holds 850,000 to 900,000 clones, around a sixth found once. This clone has just a few counts.

This TCR was recovered from a woman between 18 and 29 years old in good health. The material sequenced was naive CD4+ T cells from blood. This sequence joins TRBV7-9 and TRBJ2-1; D remains unclear. CDR3: CASWPSSVPIGWFF. The CDR3 DNA is TGTGCCAGCTGGCCCAGCTCAGTTCCAATTGGGTGGTTCTTC.